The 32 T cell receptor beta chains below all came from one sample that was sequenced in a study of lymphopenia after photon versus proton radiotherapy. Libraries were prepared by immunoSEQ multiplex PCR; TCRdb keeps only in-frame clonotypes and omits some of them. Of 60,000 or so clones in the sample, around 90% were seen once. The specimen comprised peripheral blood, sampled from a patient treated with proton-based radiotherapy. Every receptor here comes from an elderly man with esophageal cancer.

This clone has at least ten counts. The CDR3 coding sequence is TGTGCCAGCAGCTCCACAGACAGACTAGCCAAAAACATTCAGTACTTC. As protein: CASSSTDRLAKNIQYF. The V and J genes are TRBV7-6 and TRBJ2-4, with D possibly being TRBD1 (5 bases). The germline V gene has CDR1 SGHVS and CDR2 FNYEAQ. This CDR3 region has 16 residues. Deletions cut 4 bases from V and 0 bases from J, with 13 bases between.

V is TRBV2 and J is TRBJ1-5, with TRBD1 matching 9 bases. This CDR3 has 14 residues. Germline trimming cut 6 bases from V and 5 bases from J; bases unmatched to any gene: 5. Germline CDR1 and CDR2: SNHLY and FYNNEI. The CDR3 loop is CASSYTGGYQPQHF. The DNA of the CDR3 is TGTGCCAGCAGCTATACAGGGGGCTATCAGCCCCAGCATTTT.

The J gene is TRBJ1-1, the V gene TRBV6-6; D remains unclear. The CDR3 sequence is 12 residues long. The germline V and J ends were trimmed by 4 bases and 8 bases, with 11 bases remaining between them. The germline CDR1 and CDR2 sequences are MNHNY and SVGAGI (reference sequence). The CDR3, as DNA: TGTGCCAGCAGTTTCACCGCGGGAGAAGCTTTCTTT. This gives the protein CASSFTAGEAFF.

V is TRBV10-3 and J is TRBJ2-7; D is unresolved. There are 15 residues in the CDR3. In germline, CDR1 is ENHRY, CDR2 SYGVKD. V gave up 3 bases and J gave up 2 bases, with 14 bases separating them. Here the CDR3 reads CAISDYGGRTYEQYF. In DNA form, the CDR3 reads TGTGCCATCAGTGATTATGGTGGGCGGACCTACGAGCAGTACTTC.

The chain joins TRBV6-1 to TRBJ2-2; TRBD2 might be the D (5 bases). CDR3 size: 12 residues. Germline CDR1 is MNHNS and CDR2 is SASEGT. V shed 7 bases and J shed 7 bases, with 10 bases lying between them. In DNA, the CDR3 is TGTGCCAGCAAGAGGGAACACGGGGAGCTGTTTTTT. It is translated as CASKREHGELFF.

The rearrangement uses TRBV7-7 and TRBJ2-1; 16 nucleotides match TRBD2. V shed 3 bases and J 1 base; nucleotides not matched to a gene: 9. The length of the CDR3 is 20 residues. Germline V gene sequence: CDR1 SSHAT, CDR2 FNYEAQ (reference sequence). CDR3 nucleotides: TGTGCCAGCAGCTTGGGGGGACTAGCGGGAGGGCCTCTTTCCTACAATGAGCAGTTCTTC. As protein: CASSLGGLAGGPLSYNEQFF.

Written as DNA, the CDR3 is TGTGCCAGCAGTTTAGGGGGGTTTAATGAAAAACTGTTTTTT. Translation: CASSLGGFNEKLFF. This chain uses TRBV27 with TRBJ1-4; a weak D match, TRBD1 (5 bases). This CDR3 spans 14 amino acids. Trimming took off 2 bases at V and 4 bases at J, with 8 bases between the two ends. Germline loops: CDR1 MNHEY, CDR2 SMNVEV (reference sequence).

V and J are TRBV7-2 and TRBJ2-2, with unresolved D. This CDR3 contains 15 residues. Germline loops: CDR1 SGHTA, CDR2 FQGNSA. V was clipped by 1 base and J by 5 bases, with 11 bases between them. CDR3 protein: CASSLVVSFTGELFF. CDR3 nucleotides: TGTGCCAGCAGCTTAGTTGTGAGTTTTACCGGGGAGCTGTTTTTT. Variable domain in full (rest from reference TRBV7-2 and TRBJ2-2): GAGVSQSPSNKVTEKGKDVELRCDPISGHTALYWYRQSLGQGLEFLIYFQGNSAPDKSGLPSDRFSAERTGGSVSTLTIQRTQQEDSAVYLCASSLVVSFTGELFFGEGSRLTVL.

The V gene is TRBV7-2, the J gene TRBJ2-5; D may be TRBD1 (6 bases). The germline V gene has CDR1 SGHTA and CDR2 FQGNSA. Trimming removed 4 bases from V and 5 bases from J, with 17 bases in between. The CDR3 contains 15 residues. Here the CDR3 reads CASSSLGSQGETQYF. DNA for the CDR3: TGTGCCAGCAGCTCTCTGGGCTCCCAGGGGGAGACCCAGTACTTC.

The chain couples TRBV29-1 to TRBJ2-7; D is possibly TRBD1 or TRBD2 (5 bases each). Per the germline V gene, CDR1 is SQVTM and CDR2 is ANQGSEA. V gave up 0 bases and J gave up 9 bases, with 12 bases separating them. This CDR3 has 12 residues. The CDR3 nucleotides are TGCAGCGTTGAAGACGGGGCCCAGCGGCAGTACTTC. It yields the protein CSVEDGAQRQYF.

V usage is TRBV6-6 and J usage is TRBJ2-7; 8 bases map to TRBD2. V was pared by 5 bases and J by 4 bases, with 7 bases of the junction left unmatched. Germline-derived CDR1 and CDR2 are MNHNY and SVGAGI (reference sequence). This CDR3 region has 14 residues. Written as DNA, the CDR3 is TGTGCCAGCAGTGGCAGGCGGGGGGAATACGAGCAGTACTTC. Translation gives CASSGRRGEYEQYF.

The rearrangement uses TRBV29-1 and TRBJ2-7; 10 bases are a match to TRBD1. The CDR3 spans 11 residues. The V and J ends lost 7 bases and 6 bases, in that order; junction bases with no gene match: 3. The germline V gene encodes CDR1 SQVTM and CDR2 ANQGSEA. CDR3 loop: CSGWTGGEQYF. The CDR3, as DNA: TGCAGCGGCTGGACAGGGGGCGAGCAGTACTTC.

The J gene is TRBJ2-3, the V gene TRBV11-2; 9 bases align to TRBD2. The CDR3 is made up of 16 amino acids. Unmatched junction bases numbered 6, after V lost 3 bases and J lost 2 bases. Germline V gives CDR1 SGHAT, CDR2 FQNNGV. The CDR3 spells CASSFLAGALTDTQYF. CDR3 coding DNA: TGTGCCAGCAGCTTCTTAGCGGGAGCCCTCACAGATACGCAGTATTTT.

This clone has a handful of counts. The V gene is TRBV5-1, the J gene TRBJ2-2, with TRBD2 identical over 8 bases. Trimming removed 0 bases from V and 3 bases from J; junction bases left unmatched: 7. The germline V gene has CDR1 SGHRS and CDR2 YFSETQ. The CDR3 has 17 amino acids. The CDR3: CASSLAVAGLDTGELFF. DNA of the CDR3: TGCGCCAGCAGCTTGGCGGTAGCGGGGTTGGACACCGGGGAGCTGTTTTTT. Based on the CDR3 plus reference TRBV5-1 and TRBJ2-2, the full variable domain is KAGVTQTPRYLIKTRGQQVTLSCSPISGHRSVSWYQQTPGQGLQFLFEYFSETQRNKGNFPGRFSGRQFSNSRSEMNVSTLELGDSALYLCASSLAVAGLDTGELFFGEGSRLTVL.

Here the CDR3 reads CASSGAYSTDTQYF. The CDR3 DNA sequence: TGTGCCAGCAGTGGGGCCTATAGCACAGATACGCAGTATTTT. The J gene is TRBJ2-3, the V gene TRBV25-1, with D uncertain. Trimming took 4 bases from V and 0 from J, leaving 8 bases between them. CDR3 length equals 14 residues. The V gene's germline CDR1 is MGHDK and CDR2 SYGVNS.

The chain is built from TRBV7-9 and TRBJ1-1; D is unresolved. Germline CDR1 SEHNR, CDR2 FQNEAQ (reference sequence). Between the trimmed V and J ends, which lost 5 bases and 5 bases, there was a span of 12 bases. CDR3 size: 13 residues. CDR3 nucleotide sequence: TGTGCCAGCAGCCCGCAGGTAGGGACTGAAGCTTTCTTT. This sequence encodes CASSPQVGTEAFF.

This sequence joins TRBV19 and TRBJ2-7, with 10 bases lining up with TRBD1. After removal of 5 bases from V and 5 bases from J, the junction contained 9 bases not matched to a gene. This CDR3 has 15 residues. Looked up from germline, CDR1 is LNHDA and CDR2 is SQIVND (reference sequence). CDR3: CASSPGTGVVHEQYF. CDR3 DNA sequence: TGTGCCAGTAGTCCCGGGACAGGGGTGGTTCACGAGCAGTACTTC.

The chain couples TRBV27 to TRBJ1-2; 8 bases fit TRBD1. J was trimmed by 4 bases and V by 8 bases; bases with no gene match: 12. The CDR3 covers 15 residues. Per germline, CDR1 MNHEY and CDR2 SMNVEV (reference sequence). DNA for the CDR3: TGTGCCAGCGGGGGGAACAGGGGGGATCTCTATGGCTACACCTTC. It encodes CASGGNRGDLYGYTF.

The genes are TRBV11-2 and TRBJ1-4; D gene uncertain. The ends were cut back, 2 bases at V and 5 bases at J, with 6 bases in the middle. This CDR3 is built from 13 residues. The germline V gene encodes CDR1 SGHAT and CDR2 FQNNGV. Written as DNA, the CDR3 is TGTGCCAGCAGCTTACAGGCGAATGAAAAACTGTTTTTT. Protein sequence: CASSLQANEKLFF.

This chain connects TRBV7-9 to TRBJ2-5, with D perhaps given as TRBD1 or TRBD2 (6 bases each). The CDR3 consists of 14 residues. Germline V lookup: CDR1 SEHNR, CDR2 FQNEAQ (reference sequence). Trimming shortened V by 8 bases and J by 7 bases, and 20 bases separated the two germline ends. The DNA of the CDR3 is TGTGCCAGCGGGGGGCAGGGGACGTTAGGGACCCAGTACTTC. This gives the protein CASGGQGTLGTQYF.

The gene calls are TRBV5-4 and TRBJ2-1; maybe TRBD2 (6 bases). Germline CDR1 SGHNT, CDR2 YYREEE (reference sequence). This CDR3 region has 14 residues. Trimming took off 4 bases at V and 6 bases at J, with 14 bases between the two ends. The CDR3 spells CASSLLTSTNEQFF. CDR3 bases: TGTGCCAGCAGCCTCCTGACTAGTACCAATGAGCAGTTCTTC.

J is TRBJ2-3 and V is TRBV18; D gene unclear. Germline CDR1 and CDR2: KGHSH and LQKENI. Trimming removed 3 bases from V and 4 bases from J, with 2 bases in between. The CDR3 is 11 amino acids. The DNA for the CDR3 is TGTGCCAGCTCACCGTCAGATACGCAGTATTTT. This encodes CASSPSDTQYF.

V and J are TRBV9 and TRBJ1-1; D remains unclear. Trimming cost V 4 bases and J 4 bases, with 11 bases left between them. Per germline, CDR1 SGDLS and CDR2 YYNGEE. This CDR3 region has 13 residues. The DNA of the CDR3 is TGTGCCAGCAGCTCTTTTTTGTCCACTGAAGCTTTCTTT. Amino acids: CASSSFLSTEAFF.

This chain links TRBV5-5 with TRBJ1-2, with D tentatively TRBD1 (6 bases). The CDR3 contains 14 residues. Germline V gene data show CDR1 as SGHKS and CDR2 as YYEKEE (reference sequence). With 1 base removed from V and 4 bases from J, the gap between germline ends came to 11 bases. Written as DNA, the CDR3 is TGTGCCAGCAGCTTGCCAGGGGCAGGCTATGGCTACACCTTC. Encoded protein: CASSLPGAGYGYTF.

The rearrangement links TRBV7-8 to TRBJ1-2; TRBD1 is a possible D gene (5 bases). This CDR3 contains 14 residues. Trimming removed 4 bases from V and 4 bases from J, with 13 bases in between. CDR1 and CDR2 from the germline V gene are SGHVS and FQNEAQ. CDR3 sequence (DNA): TGTGCCAGCAGCTCAACAGGCGCACCCTATGGCTACACCTTC. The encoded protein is CASSSTGAPYGYTF.

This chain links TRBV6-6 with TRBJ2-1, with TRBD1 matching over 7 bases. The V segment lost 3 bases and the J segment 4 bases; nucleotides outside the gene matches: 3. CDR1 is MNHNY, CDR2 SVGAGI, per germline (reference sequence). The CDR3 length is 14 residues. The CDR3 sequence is CASSYDRAYNEQFF. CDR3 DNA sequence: TGTGCCAGCAGTTATGACAGGGCTTACAATGAGCAGTTCTTC.

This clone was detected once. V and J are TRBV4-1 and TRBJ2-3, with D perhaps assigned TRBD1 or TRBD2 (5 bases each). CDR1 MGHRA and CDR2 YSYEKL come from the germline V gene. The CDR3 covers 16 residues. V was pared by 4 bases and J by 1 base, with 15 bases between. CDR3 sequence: CASSRRAGTGTDTQYF. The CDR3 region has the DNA TGCGCCAGCAGCCGGAGAGCAGGGACGGGCACAGATACGCAGTATTTT.

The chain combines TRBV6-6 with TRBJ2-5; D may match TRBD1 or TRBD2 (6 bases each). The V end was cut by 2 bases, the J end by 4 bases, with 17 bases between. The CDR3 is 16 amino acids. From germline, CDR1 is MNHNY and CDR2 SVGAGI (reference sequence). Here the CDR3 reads CASSYGRRGVTETQYF. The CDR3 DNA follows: TGTGCCAGCAGTTACGGGAGGAGGGGGGTCACAGAGACCCAGTACTTC.

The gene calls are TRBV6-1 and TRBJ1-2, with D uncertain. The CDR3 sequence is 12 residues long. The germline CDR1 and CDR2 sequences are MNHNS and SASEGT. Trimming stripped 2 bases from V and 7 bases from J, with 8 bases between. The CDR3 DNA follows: TGTGCCAGCAGTGAATCTTTGGCTGGCTACACCTTC. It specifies CASSESLAGYTF.

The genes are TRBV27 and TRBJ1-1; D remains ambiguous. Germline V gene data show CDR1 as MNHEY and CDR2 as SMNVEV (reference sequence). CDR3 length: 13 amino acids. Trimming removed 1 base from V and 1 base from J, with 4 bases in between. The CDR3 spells CASSLWGNTEAFF. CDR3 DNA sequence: TGTGCCAGCAGTTTATGGGGGAACACTGAAGCTTTCTTT.

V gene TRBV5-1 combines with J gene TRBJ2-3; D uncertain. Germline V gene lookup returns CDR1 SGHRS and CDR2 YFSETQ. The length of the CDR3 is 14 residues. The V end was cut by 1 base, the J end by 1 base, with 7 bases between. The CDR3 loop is CASSLRTGTDTQYF. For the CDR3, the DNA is TGCGCCAGCAGCTTGAGAACAGGCACAGATACGCAGTATTTT.

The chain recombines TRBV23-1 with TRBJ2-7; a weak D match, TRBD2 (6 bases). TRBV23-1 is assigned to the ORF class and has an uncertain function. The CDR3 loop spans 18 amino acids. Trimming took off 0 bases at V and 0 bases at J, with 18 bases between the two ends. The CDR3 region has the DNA TGCGCCAGCAGTCAATCGGAGCGGGCTACGAAGAGCTCCTACGAGCAGTACTTC. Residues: CASSQSERATKSSYEQYF.